A single sample is the source of the 11 T cell receptor beta chains below, sequenced in a study of blood T cell repertoires in COVID-19. Sequenced by immunoSEQ multiplex PCR; TCRdb stores in-frame clones only, minus some. Of 150,000 to 200,000 clones in the sample, roughly 85% were seen once. Sequencing input: peripheral blood. The receptors were gathered from a woman in her twenties or thirties with acute or convalescent COVID-19.

CDR3 amino acids: CASSTSGAFGKQYF. For the CDR3, the DNA is TGTGCCAGCAGTACCTCAGGGGCCTTTGGCAAGCAGTACTTC. The chain employs TRBV6-5 and TRBJ2-7; possible D gene TRBD1, 6 bases. V lost 5 bases and J lost 8, with 19 bases in between. Germline CDR1 is MNHEY and CDR2 is SVGAGI. The CDR3 extends over 14 amino acids.

The rearrangement uses TRBV3-1 (or the pseudogene TRBV3-2) and TRBJ2-1; 12 nucleotides line up with TRBD2. The junction had 6 bases not matched to a gene; V was cut back by 6 bases and J by 9 bases. The V gene's germline CDR1 is LGHDT and CDR2 YNNKEL (reference sequence). The CDR3 totals 14 residues. This CDR3 is CASRPGLAGSEQFF. CDR3 nucleotides: TGTGCCAGCAGACCAGGACTAGCGGGGTCTGAGCAGTTCTTC.

This chain links TRBV6-4 with TRBJ2-1, with TRBD2 matching 14 bases. CDR1 and CDR2 from the germline V gene are MRHNA and SNTAGT. V was pared by 5 bases and J by 6 bases, with 3 bases of the junction left unmatched. CDR3 length: 15 amino acids. CDR3: CASSPGTSGSNEQFF. CDR3 coding DNA: TGTGCCAGCAGTCCCGGGACTAGCGGGAGCAATGAGCAGTTCTTC.

The CDR3 loop is CASSRTGGTYEQYF. The CDR3, as DNA: TGTGCCAGCAGCAGGACAGGGGGCACCTACGAGCAGTACTTC. This chain uses TRBV6-2 or TRBV6-3 with TRBJ2-7; 11 nucleotides align to TRBD1. The V segment lost 6 bases and the J segment 2 bases; nucleotides outside the gene matches: 3. Germline-derived CDR1 and CDR2 are MNHEY and SVGEGT. The CDR3 spans 14 residues.

This clone has a single count. The gene calls are TRBV5-1 and TRBJ1-1, with D unclear. V was cut by 4 bases and J by 1 base, with 14 bases left in between. The CDR3 spans 15 residues. Germline assignment: CDR1 SGHRS and CDR2 YFSETQ. CDR3 region: CASSPERGANTEAFF. CDR3 in DNA: TGCGCCAGCAGCCCGGAACGGGGTGCGAACACTGAAGCTTTCTTT.

The chain employs TRBV6-5 and TRBJ1-5; tentatively, D is TRBD1 (6 bases). The length of the CDR3 is 14 residues. The V end was cut by 2 bases, the J end by 7 bases, with 12 bases between. Per germline, CDR1 MNHEY and CDR2 SVGAGI. The CDR3, as DNA: TGTGCCAGCAGTTACAGGGTGAGGGGGCAGCCCCAGCATTTT. Amino acids: CASSYRVRGQPQHF.

The rearrangement links TRBV3-1 (or the pseudogene TRBV3-2) to TRBJ2-6; the D is unclear. This CDR3 contains 17 residues. Per germline, CDR1 LGHDT and CDR2 YNNKEL (reference sequence). With 5 bases removed from V and 2 bases from J, the gap between germline ends came to 16 bases. CDR3 nucleotide sequence: TGTGCCAGCAGCAGAGAAAACAGTGTAGCTGGGGCCAACGTCCTGACTTTC. Residues: CASSRENSVAGANVLTF.

The chain links TRBV19 to TRBJ2-1; D uncertain. The ends were cut back, 3 bases at V and 10 bases at J, with 13 bases in the middle. Germline assignment: CDR1 LNHDA and CDR2 SQIVND (reference sequence). The CDR3 runs to 13 residues. The CDR3 DNA reads as TGTGCCAGTAGTATCTCCCCAGGCCCGGAGCAGTTCTTC. Translation: CASSISPGPEQFF.

V and J are TRBV27 and TRBJ2-3, with TRBD2 matching 8 bases. There are 15 residues in the CDR3. CDR1 is MNHEY and CDR2 is SMNVEV in the germline V gene (reference sequence). The trim removed 5 bases at V and 3 bases at J, leaving 7 bases unmatched. The CDR3 region is CASSGGGRTTDTQYF. The CDR3 nucleotides read TGTGCCAGCAGTGGAGGCGGGAGGACGACAGATACGCAGTATTTT.

In the case of this clone: The germline gene is not matched at one end of the junction; a read error may be the cause. CDR3 nucleotides: TGCAGTGCGCAGGAGGAGACCAGTCAATTCTTC. Amino acid sequence: CSAQEETSQFF. J is TRBJ1-2 and V is TRBV20-1; D not certain. Germline lookup yields CDR1 DFQATT and CDR2 SNEGSKA (reference sequence). This CDR3 spans 11 amino acids.

The chain has TRBV4-2 and TRBJ2-4, with 7 bases that match TRBD2. After removal of 0 bases from V and 3 bases from J, the junction contained 8 bases not matched to a gene. This CDR3 comprises 17 residues. Per germline, CDR1 LGHNA and CDR2 YNFKEQ. This CDR3 is CASSQEVGGGGKNIQYF. CDR3 in DNA: TGTGCCAGCAGCCAAGAAGTAGGCGGGGGAGGCAAAAACATTCAGTACTTC.